This entry features one TCR beta chain sequence. This clone was recorded once. The antigen it recognizes is unknown. No base quality values were provided; no much bigger clone lies one nucleotide off. Patients with autoimmune disease history or receiving systemic immunosuppression were excluded from the trial. Peripheral blood for TCR sequencing was drawn from every dose cohort at baseline, at cycle 4 day 1 and at cycle 7 day 1. Samples were obtained from an open-label, multicenter, first-in-human phase I dose-escalation trial of ivuxolimab. The trial enrolled adults with locally advanced or metastatic head and neck squamous cell, hepatocellular, melanoma or renal cell carcinoma. CD4+ and CD8+ T cells were sorted separately from peripheral blood before TCR sequencing. Genomic DNA was extracted from sorted cells for sequencing of the TCRbeta CDR3 region. The immunoSEQ Assay was used to sequence the TCRbeta CDR3 regions. In TCRdb, the immuneACCESS table is reduced to in-frame sequences with V and J assigned. These tables do not hold every clone; where another copy was compared, an unresolved V gene accounts for under half, and the others remain unexplained. This sample comprises tens of thousands of clones, more than 85% of them detected only once. Roughly 0.99% of the sample is held by the ten biggest clonotypes.

The CDR3 spans 12 residues, from the cysteine through the phenylalanine. Just CDR3 DNA is preserved here, 36 bases in frame from base 1. Relative to germline, V is 4 bases shorter and J is 4 bases shorter, with 7 bases between their ends. Looking up the germline V gene yields CDR1 LGHNT and CDR2 FRNRAP. These data come from a study of OX40 agonist ivuxolimab in advanced cancers. In the study overall: Ivuxolimab was a fully human IgG2 agonistic monoclonal antibody targeting the costimulatory receptor OX40 (CD134). Intravenous ivuxolimab was administered to patients every 2 weeks at six dose levels: 0.01, 0.1, 0.3, 1.5, 3 and 10 mg/kg. Among the approximately 54 dose-escalation patients, 19 had hepatocellular carcinoma, approximately 15 melanoma, 9 renal cell carcinoma and 9 head and neck cancer. The dose-escalation cohort was 82.7% male with a mean age of about 65 years, ranging from roughly 20 to 85. Patients were allowed to have had prior anti-PD-1, anti-PD-L1 or anti-CTLA-4 therapy, and approximately 37% of the dose-escalation patients had been treated with checkpoint inhibitors. Partial responses occurred in three dose-escalation patients, of whom one had hepatocellular carcinoma and two had cutaneous melanoma. The point of sequencing TCRbeta in the periphery was to test whether ivuxolimab changed TCR sequence diversity and drove clonal T-cell expansion. The paper reports the monotherapy dose-escalation portion (N of about 52 patients) of the phase I ivuxolimab trial. Overall study outcomes, separate from this receptor: In partial responders in the 0.1-3.0 mg/kg groups, normalized peripheral clonal expansion was found to be among the lowest, especially among CD8+ T cells. At doses of 0.1 to 3.0 mg/kg, clonal expansion of both CD4+ and CD8+ T cells in blood was seen between baseline and week 6. Low levels of normalized T-cell clonal expansion were also shown by some nonresponding patients. The antigen specificity of the peripheral T cells that underwent clonal expansion was not determined. After ivuxolimab, more expanded clones were found on average in CD8+ T cells than in CD4+ T cells.

This receptor chain uses TRBV12-5 and TRBJ2-5; the D gene is perhaps TRBD1 or TRBD2, as each covers 5 bases. The source is an adult with an advanced solid tumor such as melanoma, head and neck, liver or kidney cancer. Sequences were derived from CD4+ or CD8+ T cells sorted from blood, sampled in a trial of the OX40 agonist ivuxolimab. The CDR3 here reads CASGWDGETQYF. Read as DNA, the sequence is TGTGCTAGTGGTTGGGACGGAGAGACCCAGTACTTC.